This TCR beta chain was sequenced for a study of cytomegalovirus exposure and HLA in healthy donors. Study-level findings and limits: Available immune exposure information was restricted to CMV serostatus only. Cytomegalovirus-associated TCR beta chains were listed, numbering some 150. The presence/absence work took it that sequencing depth was about the same across donors. It is likely that the observed cluster of highly shared sequence variants was a sequencing artifact.

PCR was performed using 60 Vbeta and 13 Jbeta primers. TCRdb's table, derived via immunoSEQ multiplex PCR, lists solely in-frame clones and lacks some. Of about 180,000 clones in the sample, more than 80% were seen once. Regarding this clone: Its target is unknown.

The sequence was collected from a man between 18 and 35 years old in good health and CMV-seronegative. Sequenced sample: PBMCs.

In DNA form, the CDR3 reads TGTGCCAGCAGCTTAATACAGGGGGCGGGTGAGCAGTACTTC. Protein: CASSLIQGAGEQYF. The chain uses TRBV5-8 and TRBJ2-7, with 9 bases matching TRBD1. Germline loops: CDR1 SGHTS, CDR2 YDEGEE. V trimming: 2 bases; J trimming: 7 bases; junction bases outside the gene matches: 7. The CDR3 has 14 amino acids.